This is a list of T cell receptor beta chains from one sample in a study of tumor and adjacent non-tumor tissue in lung cancer. TCRdb redid the calling of the multiplex PCR reads with MiXCR, one entry per CDR3 protein. The data show over 80,000 distinct CDR3 sequences, roughly three quarters seen once. The sequencing input was distant non-tumor lung tissue. The receptors originated from a woman aged 45 to 65 with non-small cell lung cancer. CDR3s include the opening cysteine and the closing phenylalanine or tryptophan. D genes are given only for firm matches. A row's size may be missing; if present it is once, few, many or a size class.

D,J,V,size,DNA,CDR3
.,TRBJ2-1,TRBV29-1,.,TGCAGCGTTGAGAAAGGCTACAATGAGTTATACTTC,CSVEKGYNELYF
TRBD2,TRBJ2-3,TRBV6-4,.,TGTGCCAACAGTGACTCAGCGGGAGCGGGTTCGGATACGCAGTATTTT,CANSDSAGAGSDTQYF
.,TRBJ2-2,TRBV6-2/TRBV6-3,.,TGTGCCAACAACCCAGACACCGGGGAGTTGTTTTTT,CANNPDTGELFF
.,TRBJ2-1,TRBV6-5,.,TGTGCCAGCAGGAGACACGGGGCGGGTAATGAACAGTTCTTC,CASRRHGAGNEQFF
.,TRBJ1-1,TRBV5-1,.,TGCGCCAGCGGCTTTGGGGGCCACACTGTCGCTTTCTTT,CASGFGGHTVAFF
.,TRBJ2-3,TRBV12-3/TRBV12-4,.,TGTGCCAGTAGATTAGCGCGTACGGGAGTGGTAGATACGCAGTATTTT,CASRLARTGVVDTQYF
.,TRBJ2-3,TRBV5-5,.,TGTGCCAGCAGCTTGGAACTAGTGGGGGGTCGAGATACGCAGTATTTT,CASSLELVGGRDTQYF
.,TRBJ2-3,TRBV12-3/TRBV12-4,.,TGTGCCAGCGAGAAGGACGGGAGCACAGATACGCAGTATTTT,CASEKDGSTDTQYF
.,TRBJ2-3,TRBV5-1,once,TGCACCAGCAGTCTCGGGAGTCAAGATACGCAGTATTTT,CTSSLGSQDTQYF
.,TRBJ2-3,TRBV24-1,.,TGTGCCACCAGTGATAGTGGGACATCGGAAACAGATACGCAGTATTTT,CATSDSGTSETDTQYF
TRBD1,TRBJ2-7,TRBV20-1,.,TGCAGTGTTAGAGATGCCCGACAGGGCCTCCACGAGCAGTACTTC,CSVRDARQGLHEQYF
.,TRBJ2-5,TRBV21-1,few,TGTGTCAGCAGCAAAGTCCAGGGGACAGGAGAATTCCAAGAGACCCAGTACTTC,CVSSKVQGTGEFQETQYF
.,TRBJ2-7,TRBV6-6,.,TGTGCCAGCAGTACGCCGGGATCCTCTTACGAGGAGTACTTC,CASSTPGSSYEEYF
TRBD1,TRBJ2-3,TRBV11-2,.,TGTACCAGCAGCCTAGGACCCACAGGGGACCATACGCAGTATTTT,CTSSLGPTGDHTQYF
.,TRBJ2-7,TRBV10-2,.,TGCGCCAGCATTCCAGGTGACGAGCAGTACTTC,CASIPGDEQYF
.,TRBJ2-3,TRBV6-2/TRBV6-3,.,TGTGCCAGCAGTCTAGCACTCCCCGGCACAGATACGCGGTATTTT,CASSLALPGTDTRYF
TRBD2,TRBJ2-1,TRBV11-2,.,TGTGCCAGCAGCTTACAGGTTACTAGCGGGAGGGCCTGGGAGCAGTTCTTC,CASSLQVTSGRAWEQFF
.,TRBJ1-4,TRBV6-5,.,TGTGCCAGCTGTCATCTTAATCCAGAGGGCTCTATTGAAAAACTGTTTTTT,CASCHLNPEGSIEKLFF
TRBD2,TRBJ2-5,TRBV6-6,.,TGTGCCAGCTACCCCCCGGGTCTAGCGGGAGGACCGGAGACCCAGTACTTC,CASYPPGLAGGPETQYF
.,TRBJ2-7,TRBV29-1,.,TGCAGCGTTGAGTTCGCATTACAGAAAACCTACGAGCAATACTTC,CSVEFALQKTYEQYF
.,TRBJ2-2,TRBV29-1,once,TGCAGCGTTGAGACGGGACAGCTCAACACCGGGGGGCTGTTTTTC,CSVETGQLNTGGLFF
.,TRBJ1-1,TRBV29-1,.,TGCAGCGCTATACAGGGCACTGAAGCTTTCTTT,CSAIQGTEAFF
.,TRBJ1-5,TRBV25-1,.,TGTGCCAGCAGTGAGGGGGGAGGGAATCAGCCCCGGCATTTT,CASSEGGGNQPRHF
.,TRBJ1-1,TRBV5-5,many,TGTGCCAGCAGCCCGAGGCGGCTGTTCAACACTGAAGCTTTCTTT,CASSPRRLFNTEAFF
.,TRBJ2-5,TRBV6-6,.,TGTGTCAGCAATCCCCCGGACCCAGCTGGGGAGACCCAGTATTTC,CVSNPPDPAGETQYF
TRBD2,TRBJ2-4,TRBV28,few,TGTGCCAGCAGTTTACCCGCTAGCGGGATAGCCAAAAGCACTCAGTACTTC,CASSLPASGIAKSTQYF
TRBD1,TRBJ2-7,TRBV20-1,.,TGCAGTGCAAGAAAAACCGGACAGGCCCTGGAGCAGTACTTC,CSARKTGQALEQYF
TRBD1,TRBJ2-7,TRBV10-3,.,TGTGCCTCCCGGGACAGGGATTACTACGAGCAGTACTTT,CASRDRDYYEQYF